Below, 32 T cell receptor beta chains from the same sample are listed, as sequenced in a study of T-cell memory formation after mild COVID-19. TCRdb used MiXCR to reprocess the 5' RACE reads, holding one entry per CDR3 protein. The sample yields some 320,000 distinct CDR3 sequences, 15% seen once. Sample: PBMCs or a T cell subset sorted from them (not recorded which). The receptors shown here come from a man in his late teens or twenties who had mild COVID-19 (a few samples of this study predate the infection). Cell type and time point are not known.

The rearrangement joins TRBV7-6 to TRBJ2-6, with a weak D call TRBD1 (7 bases). Germline assignment: CDR1 SGHVS and CDR2 FNYEAQ. The CDR3 contains 15 residues. Between the trimmed V and J ends, which lost 5 bases and 2 bases, there was a span of 10 bases. The CDR3 loop reads CASSARGAGANVLTF. DNA for the CDR3: TGTGCCAGCAGCGCCAGGGGGGCTGGGGCCAACGTCCTGACTTTC.

This clonotype came up a few times. The genes are TRBV9 and TRBJ1-1, with no clear D. Germline lookup yields CDR1 SGDLS and CDR2 YYNGEE. CDR3 size: 15 residues. Trimming shortened V by 4 bases and J by 6 bases, and 19 bases separated the two germline ends. DNA for the CDR3: TGTGCCAGCAGCCCCCGAGTAGGCACAGAGGCTGAAGCTTTCTTT. This translates into CASSPRVGTEAEAFF.

There are many counts of this clonotype. The chain combines TRBV20-1 with TRBJ2-7; 7 positions agree with TRBD1. This CDR3 is 14 amino acids long. Trimming cost V 6 bases and J 3 bases; bases outside gene matches: 11. Germline assignment: CDR1 DFQATT and CDR2 SNEGSKA (reference sequence). CDR3 bases: TGCAGTGCCAAATCCGGGACAGTATTCTACGAGCAGTACTTC. Its protein is CSAKSGTVFYEQYF.

The chain uses TRBV5-1 and TRBJ2-3; 8 bases fit TRBD1. CDR1 SGHRS and CDR2 YFSETQ come from the germline V gene. The J segment lost 4 bases and the V segment lost 4 bases, leaving 8 bases of the junction unmatched. The CDR3 totals 15 residues. The CDR3 nucleotides read TGCGCCAGCAGCGCCTATGGACAGGGCTCAGATACGCAGTATTTT. Its protein is CASSAYGQGSDTQYF. The full variable domain, its missing parts supplied by reference TRBV5-1 and TRBJ2-3, is KAGVTQTPRYLIKTRGQQVTLSCSPISGHRSVSWYQQTPGQGLQFLFEYFSETQRNKGNFPGRFSGRQFSNSRSEMNVSTLELGDSALYLCASSAYGQGSDTQYFGPGTRLTVL.

This clonotype was seen at least ten times. The genes are TRBV7-3 and TRBJ2-1; D not certain. This CDR3 is built from 13 residues. Germline CDR1 SGHTA, CDR2 FQGTGA. V was pared by 8 bases and J by 7 bases, with 15 bases between. The CDR3 nucleotides are TGTGCCAGCCAATCCCCGGATACTAATGAGCAGTTCTTC. It is translated as CASQSPDTNEQFF.

The table lists this clonotype with many counts. Germline is not matched at one junction end, which may reflect a read error. The rearrangement links TRBV7-9 to TRBJ2-7; tentatively, D is TRBD1 or TRBD2 (5 bases each). From germline, CDR1 is SEHNR and CDR2 FQNEAQ (reference sequence). This CDR3 comprises 11 residues. The CDR3 nucleotides read TGTGCCAGCAGCTTAGGGGACGGCTATTCTTTC. Translation: CASSLGDGYSF.

This chain uses TRBV27 with TRBJ2-2; 9 bases line up with TRBD2. With V trimmed by 6 bases and J by 6 bases, 8 bases remained unmatched. The CDR3 extends over 15 amino acids. Germline CDR1 and CDR2: MNHEY and SMNVEV (reference sequence). Here the CDR3 DNA reads TGTGCCAGCAGGACGGGACTAGCCGGCGCCGGGGAGCTGTTTTTT. This translates into CASRTGLAGAGELFF.

This chain links TRBV29-1 with TRBJ1-1; possible D gene TRBD1, 6 bases. The CDR3 loop spans 15 amino acids. Germline assignment: CDR1 SQVTM and CDR2 ANQGSEA. Trimming pared 5 bases from V and 0 bases from J, leaving 16 bases between. CDR3 region: CSVRDLTGLNTEAFF. The CDR3 bases are TGCAGCGTTAGAGACCTCACAGGGCTGAACACTGAAGCTTTCTTT. The variable domain in full, completed from reference TRBV29-1 and TRBJ1-1, reads SAVISQKPSRDICQRGTSLTIQCQVDSQVTMMFWYRQQPGQSLTLIATANQGSEATYESGFVIDKFPISRPNLTFSTLTVSNMSPEDSSIYLCSVRDLTGLNTEAFFGQGTRLTVV.

This clonotype was counted a few times. The genes are TRBV6-5 and TRBJ2-1; the D is unclear. Between the trimmed V and J ends, which lost 6 bases and 8 bases, there was a span of 17 bases. The CDR3 runs to 14 residues. Germline loops: CDR1 MNHEY, CDR2 SVGAGI. CDR3 residues: CASRAPGNVDEQFF. The DNA of the CDR3 is TGTGCCAGCAGAGCTCCCGGTAATGTCGATGAGCAGTTCTTC.

The chain joins TRBV6-5 to TRBJ2-7; a possible D gene is TRBD1 (5 bases). V lost 6 bases, J lost 9 bases, and 24 bases lay in between. Germline loops: CDR1 MNHEY, CDR2 SVGAGI. CDR3 size: 15 residues. CDR3 nucleotides: TGTGCCAGCAGGGCGACAGCACAAGAATGGGTCGGGCAGTACTTC. The encoded protein is CASRATAQEWVGQYF.

This clonotype has at least ten counts. The chain joins TRBV6-1 to TRBJ2-7; D unclear. V was trimmed by 1 base and J by 3 bases, leaving 7 bases between them. The germline V gene encodes CDR1 MNHNS and CDR2 SASEGT. This CDR3 has 13 residues. As DNA, the CDR3 is TGTGCCAGCAGTGAAGAACCGGGCTACGAGCAGTACGTC. It encodes CASSEEPGYEQYV.

The rearrangement joins TRBV7-9 to TRBJ2-1, with D tentatively TRBD1 or TRBD2 (6 bases each). The CDR3 is 15 residues long. Trimming removed 2 bases from V and 4 bases from J, with 12 bases in between. Germline V lookup: CDR1 SEHNR, CDR2 FQNEAQ (reference sequence). CDR3 sequence reads: CASSLSTGAYNEQFF. The CDR3 coding sequence is TGTGCCAGCAGCTTAAGTACGGGGGCGTACAATGAGCAGTTCTTC.

The table lists this clonotype with a few counts. This chain connects TRBV7-9 to TRBJ2-6; D is unclear. Germline values: CDR1 SEHNR, CDR2 FQNEAQ (reference sequence). V was pared by 3 bases and J by 1 base, with 13 bases between. The length of the CDR3 is 17 residues. The DNA for the CDR3 is TGTGCCAGCAGCTTCACGGACGGAAGTTCTGGGGCCAACGTCCTGACTTTC. Amino acid sequence: CASSFTDGSSGANVLTF.

This clonotype was observed a few times. V gene TRBV6-1 combines with J gene TRBJ1-5, with D tentatively TRBD1 (6 bases). Germline V gives CDR1 MNHNS, CDR2 SASEGT. V was clipped by 6 bases and J by 0 bases, with 12 bases between them. The CDR3 consists of 15 residues. The CDR3 DNA reads as TGTGCCAGCAGAGACGGACAGAATAGCAATCAGCCCCAGCATTTT. Translated: CASRDGQNSNQPQHF.

This sequence joins TRBV7-8 and TRBJ2-1, with D unclear. The V gene lost 7 bases and the J gene lost 0 bases, with 13 bases spanning the gap. In germline, CDR1 is SGHVS, CDR2 FQNEAQ. The CDR3 is 15 amino acids. DNA of the CDR3: TGTGCCAGCAACGTAGTGCCAAGCTCCTACAATGAGCAGTTCTTC. This translates into CASNVVPSSYNEQFF.

The DNA for the CDR3 is TGTGCCAGCAGTTTCACAGAGAACTATGGCTACACCTTC. Translating gives CASSFTENYGYTF. V gene TRBV12-3 or TRBV12-4 combines with J gene TRBJ1-2; unclear D gene. The V gene lost 3 bases and the J gene lost 2 bases, with 7 bases spanning the gap. The CDR3 has 13 residues.

Only a few counts were recorded for this clonotype. J is TRBJ2-5 and V is TRBV20-1; no clear D gene. The CDR3 has 12 residues. The V end was cut by 2 bases, the J end by 4 bases, with 8 bases between. Germline CDR1 and CDR2: DFQATT and SNEGSKA (reference sequence). The CDR3 sequence is CSARWQVETQYF. The CDR3 DNA is TGCAGTGCTAGATGGCAGGTAGAGACCCAGTACTTC.

The V gene is TRBV4-1, the J gene TRBJ1-1; D perhaps matches TRBD1 (5 bases). Looked up from germline, CDR1 is MGHRA and CDR2 is YSYEKL. The CDR3 runs 15 residues. Between the trimmed V and J ends, which lost 7 bases and 4 bases, there was a span of 19 bases. In DNA form, the CDR3 reads TGCGCCAGCAAGGAGAGCCGGGGGGGGACCACTGAAGCTTTCTTT. Protein sequence: CASKESRGGTTEAFF.

The table lists this clonotype with a few counts. This rearrangement joins TRBV7-2 to TRBJ2-3; TRBD2 might be the D (5 bases). The length of the CDR3 is 16 residues. V was clipped by 1 base and J by 0 bases, with 11 bases between them. Per the germline V gene, CDR1 is SGHTA and CDR2 is FQGNSA. This CDR3 reads CASSLGTRTSTDTQYF. CDR3 sequence (DNA): TGTGCCAGCAGCTTAGGTACCAGGACTAGCACAGATACGCAGTATTTT.

The gene calls are TRBV10-3 and TRBJ2-3; the D gene is possibly TRBD2 (5 bases). Germline CDR1 is ENHRY and CDR2 is SYGVKD. CDR3 length equals 13 residues. V dropped 10 bases and J dropped 0 bases, with 11 bases sitting between them. The CDR3 nucleotides are TGTGCCACGCTAGCATATAGCACAGATACGCAGTATTTT. This encodes CATLAYSTDTQYF.

This clonotype has more than one count but fewer than ten. V is TRBV6-5 and J is TRBJ1-4; TRBD1 agrees at 7 bases. V gave up 6 bases and J gave up 10 bases; unmatched junction bases: 8. The CDR3 sequence is 13 residues long. Germline-derived CDR1 and CDR2 are MNHEY and SVGAGI. As DNA, the CDR3 is TGTGCCAGCAGGCCCCCCGGGACAGCAAAACTGTTTTTT. It yields the protein CASRPPGTAKLFF.

This clonotype was seen a few times. The V and J genes are TRBV7-9 and TRBJ2-7; D remains unclear. The germline V gene encodes CDR1 SEHNR and CDR2 FQNEAQ (reference sequence). Trimming left V 6 bases short and J 9 bases short, with 18 bases between. The CDR3 extends over 13 amino acids. In DNA, the CDR3 is TGTGCCAGCAGTAATCCTAGTGCCACGGGGCAGTACTTC. Its translation is CASSNPSATGQYF.

Concerning this clonotype itself: Sequence at one end of the junction differs from germline and may be a read error. DNA for the CDR3: TGTGCCAGCCGTTATAAGACTAGATCCTATGGCTACACCTTC. This codes for CASRYKTRSYGYTF. The chain couples TRBV6-5 to TRBJ1-2; no reliable D call. This CDR3 contains 14 residues. Germline CDR1 is MNHEY and CDR2 is SVGAGI.

This chain uses TRBV5-1 with TRBJ1-4, with 7 bases fitting TRBD1. V lost 3 bases and J lost 3; bases outside the gene matches: 8. Germline CDR1 reads SGHRS; CDR2 reads YFSETQ. CDR3 size: 16 residues. The DNA for the CDR3 is TGCGCCAGCAGCTCCCAGGGGGACAGCTCTAATGAAAAACTGTTTTTT. Translation: CASSSQGDSSNEKLFF.

This clonotype was picked up a small number of times. The chain uses TRBV5-1 and TRBJ1-1, with TRBD1 matching 7 bases. The CDR3 length is 15 residues. Germline assignment: CDR1 SGHRS and CDR2 YFSETQ. V shed 4 bases and J 0 bases; nucleotides not matched to a gene: 6. The CDR3: CASSARQGMNTEAFF. CDR3 bases: TGCGCCAGCAGCGCTAGACAGGGAATGAACACTGAAGCTTTCTTT.

The V gene is TRBV7-2, the J gene TRBJ2-5; D may be TRBD1 (5 bases). CDR1 and CDR2 (germline): SGHTA, FQGNSA. The CDR3 loop spans 13 amino acids. The V end was cut by 5 bases, the J end by 4 bases, with 11 bases between. In DNA, the CDR3 is TGTGCCAGCAGCCTTCGGACACGAGAGACCCAGTACTTC. It yields the protein CASSLRTRETQYF.

V gene TRBV6-2 or TRBV6-3 combines with J gene TRBJ2-7, with 7 bases lining up with TRBD1. Germline lookup yields CDR1 MNHEY and CDR2 SVGEGT. The J segment lost 3 bases and the V segment lost 6 bases, leaving 8 bases of the junction unmatched. The CDR3 length is 14 residues. The CDR3 region has the DNA TGTGCCAGCAGAACCCGACAGGGCCTCTACGAGCAGTACGTC. It is translated as CASRTRQGLYEQYV.

This clonotype has just a few counts. This sequence joins TRBV11-2 and TRBJ2-4; 8 bases map to TRBD2. Germline lookup yields CDR1 SGHAT and CDR2 FQNNGV. V trimming: 3 bases; J trimming: 6 bases; junction bases outside the gene matches: 10. There are 16 residues in the CDR3. The CDR3 DNA is TGTGCCAGCAGCTTCGGGGGGGCCGGGTCCCGAAACATTCAGTACTTC. This encodes CASSFGGAGSRNIQYF.

The chain has TRBV6-2 or TRBV6-3 and TRBJ1-2, with unresolved D. With 6 bases removed from V and 8 bases from J, the gap between germline ends came to 22 bases. Per germline, CDR1 MNHEY and CDR2 SVGEGT. CDR3 size: 15 residues. In DNA, the CDR3 is TGTGCCAGCAGCCCCAACCCGCGTGGCCCTCTCGGCTACACCTTC. Protein: CASSPNPRGPLGYTF.

V is TRBV4-3 and J is TRBJ2-3; 8 nucleotides agree with TRBD2. The CDR3 length is 17 residues. V dropped 1 base and J dropped 0; count of bases not matched to a gene: 6. Germline V lookup: CDR1 LGHNA, CDR2 YSLEER. CDR3 protein: CASSQAGGAPSTDTQYF. The CDR3 DNA reads as TGCGCCAGCAGCCAAGCCGGGGGGGCCCCTAGCACAGATACGCAGTATTTT.

The chain couples TRBV10-3 to TRBJ1-3, with TRBD1 as a possible D gene (5 bases). The CDR3 extends over 14 amino acids. CDR1 ENHRY and CDR2 SYGVKD come from the germline V gene. The V end lost 11 bases, the J end lost 0 bases, and 14 bases lay between the germline ends. The CDR3 DNA reads TGTGCCGGACGGGACTTCGACTCTGGAAACACCATATATTTT. As protein: CAGRDFDSGNTIYF.

CDR3 in DNA: TGTGCCAGCAGTAATGGGGGGGGAAACACTGAAGCTTTCTTT. It translates to CASSNGGGNTEAFF. This rearrangement joins TRBV7-8 to TRBJ1-1, with TRBD1 as a possible D gene (5 bases). The germline gives CDR1 SGHVS, CDR2 FQNEAQ. Between the trimmed V and J ends, which lost 6 bases and 2 bases, there was a span of 13 bases. This CDR3 comprises 14 residues.